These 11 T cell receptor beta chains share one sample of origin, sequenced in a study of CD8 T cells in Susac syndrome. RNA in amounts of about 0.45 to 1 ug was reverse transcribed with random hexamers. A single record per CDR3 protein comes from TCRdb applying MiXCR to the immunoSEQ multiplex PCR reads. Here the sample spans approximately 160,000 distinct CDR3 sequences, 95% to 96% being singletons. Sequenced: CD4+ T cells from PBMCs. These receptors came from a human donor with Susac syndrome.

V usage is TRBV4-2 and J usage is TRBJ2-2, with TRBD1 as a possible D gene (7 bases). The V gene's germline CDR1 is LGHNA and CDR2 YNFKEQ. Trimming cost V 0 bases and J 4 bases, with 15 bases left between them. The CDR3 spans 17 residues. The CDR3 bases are TGTGCCAGCAGCCAAGATCGTGACAGGGAGGTCACCGGGGAGCTGTTTTTT. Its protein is CASSQDRDREVTGELFF.

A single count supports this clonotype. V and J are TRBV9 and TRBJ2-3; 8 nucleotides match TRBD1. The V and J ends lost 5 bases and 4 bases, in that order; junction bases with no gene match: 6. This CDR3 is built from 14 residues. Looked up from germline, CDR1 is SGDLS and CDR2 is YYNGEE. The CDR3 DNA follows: TGTGCCAGCAGTGGGACAGGACCTTCAGATACGCAGTATTTT. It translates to CASSGTGPSDTQYF.

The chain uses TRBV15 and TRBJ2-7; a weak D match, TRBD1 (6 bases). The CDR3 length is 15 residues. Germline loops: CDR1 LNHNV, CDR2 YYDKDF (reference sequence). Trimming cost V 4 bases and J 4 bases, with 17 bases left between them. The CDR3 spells CATSITLEQGYEQYF. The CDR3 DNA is TGTGCCACCAGCATTACCCTAGAACAGGGATACGAGCAGTACTTC.

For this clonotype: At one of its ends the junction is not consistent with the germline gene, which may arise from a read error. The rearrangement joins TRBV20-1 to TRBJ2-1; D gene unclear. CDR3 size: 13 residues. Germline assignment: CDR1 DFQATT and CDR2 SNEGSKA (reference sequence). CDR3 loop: CSAGEQITNEQFF. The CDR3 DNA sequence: TGCAGTGCTGGAGAACAGATCACAAATGAGCAGTTCTTC.

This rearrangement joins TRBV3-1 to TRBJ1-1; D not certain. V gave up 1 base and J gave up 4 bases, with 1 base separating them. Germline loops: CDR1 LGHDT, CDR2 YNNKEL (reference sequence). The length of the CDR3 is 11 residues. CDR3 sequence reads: CASSQATEAFF. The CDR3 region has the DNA TGTGCCAGCAGCCAAGCCACTGAAGCTTTCTTT.

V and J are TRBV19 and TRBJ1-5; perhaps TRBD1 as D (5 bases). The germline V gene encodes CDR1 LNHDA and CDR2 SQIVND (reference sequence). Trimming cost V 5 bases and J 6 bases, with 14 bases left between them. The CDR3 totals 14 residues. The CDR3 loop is CASSQRQQAQPQHF. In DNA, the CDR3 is TGTGCCAGTAGTCAGAGACAACAGGCTCAGCCCCAGCATTTT.

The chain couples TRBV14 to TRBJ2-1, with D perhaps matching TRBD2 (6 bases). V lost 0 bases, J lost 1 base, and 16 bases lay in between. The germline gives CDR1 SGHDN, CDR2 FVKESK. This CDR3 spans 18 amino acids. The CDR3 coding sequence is TGTGCCAGCAGCCAAGATGTGACGGGACTTACGTCCTACAATGAGCAGTTCTTC. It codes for CASSQDVTGLTSYNEQFF.

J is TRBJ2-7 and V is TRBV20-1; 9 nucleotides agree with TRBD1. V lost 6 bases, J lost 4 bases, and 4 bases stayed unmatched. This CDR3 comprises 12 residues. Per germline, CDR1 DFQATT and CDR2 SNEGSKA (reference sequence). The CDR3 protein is CSATGTGYEQYF. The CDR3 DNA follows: TGCAGTGCGACCGGGACAGGGTACGAGCAGTACTTC.

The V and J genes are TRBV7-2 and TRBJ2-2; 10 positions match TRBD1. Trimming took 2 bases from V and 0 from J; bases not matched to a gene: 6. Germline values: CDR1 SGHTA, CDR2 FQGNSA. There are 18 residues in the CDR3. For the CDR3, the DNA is TGTGCCAGCAGCTTAATAGTGACAGGGGGCGCGAACACCGGGGAGCTGTTTTTT. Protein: CASSLIVTGGANTGELFF.

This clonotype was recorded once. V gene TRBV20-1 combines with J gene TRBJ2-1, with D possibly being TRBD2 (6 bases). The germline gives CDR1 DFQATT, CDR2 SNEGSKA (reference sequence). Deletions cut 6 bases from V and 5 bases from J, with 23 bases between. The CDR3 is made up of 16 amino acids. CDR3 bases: TGCAGTGCCGAGTGGGGCGGGACTCGCCGGAACAATGAGCAGTTCTTC. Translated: CSAEWGGTRRNNEQFF.

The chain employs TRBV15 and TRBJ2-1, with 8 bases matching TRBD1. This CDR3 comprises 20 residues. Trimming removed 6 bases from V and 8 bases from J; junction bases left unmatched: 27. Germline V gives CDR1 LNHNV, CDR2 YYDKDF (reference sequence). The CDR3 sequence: CATSTGTGKTLRDGYYEQFF. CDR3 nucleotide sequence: TGTGCCACCAGTACCGGGACAGGAAAGACGTTGCGGGATGGATACTATGAGCAGTTCTTC. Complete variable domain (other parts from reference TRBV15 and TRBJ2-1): DAMVIQNPRYQVTQFGKPVTLSCSQTLNHNVMYWYQQKSSQAPKLLFHYYDKDFNNEADTPDNFQSRRPNTSFCFLDIRSPGLGDTAMYLCATSTGTGKTLRDGYYEQFFGPGTRLTVL.